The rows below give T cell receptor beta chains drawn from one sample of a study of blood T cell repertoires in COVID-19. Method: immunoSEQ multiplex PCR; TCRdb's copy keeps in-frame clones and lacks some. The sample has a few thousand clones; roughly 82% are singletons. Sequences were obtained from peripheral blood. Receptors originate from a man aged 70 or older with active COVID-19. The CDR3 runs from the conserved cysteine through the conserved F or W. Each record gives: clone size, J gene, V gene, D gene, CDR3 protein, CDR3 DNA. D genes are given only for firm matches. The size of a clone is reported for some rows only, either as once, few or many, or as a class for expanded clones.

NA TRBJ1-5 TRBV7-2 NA CASSLTLGGENNQPQHF TGTGCCAGCAGCTTAACTCTCGGTGGAGAAAACAATCAGCCCCAGCATTTT
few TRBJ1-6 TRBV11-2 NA CASSFNFDSPLHF TGTGCCAGCAGCTTTAACTTTGATTCACCCCTCCACTTT
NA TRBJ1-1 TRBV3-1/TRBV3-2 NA CASSQVLLNTEAFF TGTGCCAGCAGCCAAGTACTGCTTAACACTGAAGCTTTCTTT
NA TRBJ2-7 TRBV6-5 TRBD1 CASSNPQGANYEQYF TGTGCCAGCAGTAATCCCCAGGGGGCCAACTACGAGCAGTACTTC
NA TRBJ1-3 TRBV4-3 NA CASSSEAISGNTIYF TGCGCCAGCAGCTCGGAGGCCATTTCTGGAAACACCATATATTTT
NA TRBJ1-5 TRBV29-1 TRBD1 CSVELTGEGNQPQHF TGCAGCGTTGAGCTAACAGGGGAGGGCAATCAGCCCCAGCATTTT
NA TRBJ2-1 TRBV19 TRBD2 CASSIGTINEQFF TGTGCCAGTAGTATCGGGACTATCAATGAGCAGTTCTTC
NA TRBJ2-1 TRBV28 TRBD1 CASRGQGASNEQFF TGTGCCAGCAGAGGACAGGGGGCCTCCAATGAGCAGTTCTTC
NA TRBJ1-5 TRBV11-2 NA CASSFGRAQYSNQPQHF TGTGCCAGCAGCTTCGGCAGGGCCCAATATAGCAATCAGCCCCAGCATTTT
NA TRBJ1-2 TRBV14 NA CASSPTGISYTF TGTGCCAGCAGCCCGACAGGCATTTCCTACACCTTC
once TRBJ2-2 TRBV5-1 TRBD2 CASSPRTSGTGELFF TGCGCCAGCAGCCCGAGGACTAGCGGCACCGGGGAGCTGTTTTTT
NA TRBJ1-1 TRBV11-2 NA CASSMGAWENTEAFF TGTGCCAGCAGCATGGGGGCGTGGGAAAACACTGAAGCTTTCTTT
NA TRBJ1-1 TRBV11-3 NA CASSKEGSVNTEAFF TGTGCCAGCAGCAAAGAGGGCAGTGTGAACACTGAAGCTTTCTTT
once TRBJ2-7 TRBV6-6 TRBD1 CASGDRPLYEQYF TGTGCCAGCGGGGACAGGCCGCTCTACGAGCAGTACTTC
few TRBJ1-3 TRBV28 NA CASSGDTVGNTIYF TGTGCCAGCAGTGGGGACACAGTAGGAAACACCATATATTTT
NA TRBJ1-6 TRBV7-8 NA CASSREGGQNNSPLHF TGTGCCAGCAGCCGGGAAGGCGGCCAGAACAATTCACCCCTCCACTTT
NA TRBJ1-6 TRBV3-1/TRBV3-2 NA CASSQGVSNSPLHF TGTGCCAGCAGCCAAGGAGTTTCTAATTCACCCCTCCACTTT
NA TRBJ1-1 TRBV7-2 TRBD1 CASSLDRYTKNTEAFF TGTGCCAGCAGCTTGGACAGGTACACTAAGAACACTGAAGCTTTCTTT
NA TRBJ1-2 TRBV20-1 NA CSASTRQGYGYTF TGCAGTGCTAGTACCCGCCAGGGATATGGCTACACCTTC
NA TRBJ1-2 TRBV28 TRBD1 CASGGTGPYGYTF TGTGCCAGCGGCGGGACAGGACCATATGGCTACACCTTC
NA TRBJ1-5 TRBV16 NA CASSQDGKISPQHF TGTGCCAGCAGCCAGGACGGGAAAATTTCGCCCCAGCATTTT
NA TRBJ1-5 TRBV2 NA CARFAGMSNQPQHF TGTGCCCGCTTCGCGGGTATGAGCAATCAGCCCCAGCATTTT
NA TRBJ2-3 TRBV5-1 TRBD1 CASSPSKTGNTVTDTQYF TGCGCCAGCAGCCCCAGCAAGACAGGGAACACCGTCACAGATACGCAGTATTTT
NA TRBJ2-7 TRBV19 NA CATTGSYEQYF TGTGCCACAACGGGGTCCTACGAGCAGTACTTC
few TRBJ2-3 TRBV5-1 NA CASSLASFAGTDTQYF TGCGCCAGCAGCTTGGCGTCCTTTGCCGGGACAGATACGCAGTATTTT
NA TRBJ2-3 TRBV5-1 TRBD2 CASSLAGGSTDTQYF TGCGCCAGCAGTCTAGCGGGGGGGAGCACAGATACGCAGTATTTT
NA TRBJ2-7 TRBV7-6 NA CASSLGAGGGYEQYF TGTGCCAGCAGCTTAGGGGCTGGGGGCGGGTACGAGCAGTACTTC
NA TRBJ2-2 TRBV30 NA CASSGFGTGELFF TGTGCCTCCTCAGGGTTCGGCACCGGGGAGCTGTTTTTT
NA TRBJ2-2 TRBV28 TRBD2 CASSLMGRGGTTTGELFF TGTGCCAGCAGTTTAATGGGCCGTGGAGGGACTACGACCGGGGAGCTGTTTTTT
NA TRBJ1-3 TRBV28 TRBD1 CASSLPTGAYTIYF TGTGCCAGCAGTCTGCCGACAGGGGCGTACACCATATATTTT
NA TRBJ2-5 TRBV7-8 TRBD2 CASSSQTSGGRETQYF TGTGCCAGCAGCTCCCAGACTAGCGGGGGGAGAGAGACCCAGTACTTC
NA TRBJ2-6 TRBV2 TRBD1 CASLPDRGPPGANVLTF TGTGCCAGTCTTCCGGACAGGGGTCCACCTGGGGCCAACGTCCTGACTTTC
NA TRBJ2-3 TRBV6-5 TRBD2 CATGNVLAATDTQYF TGTGCCACAGGAAACGTACTAGCGGCTACAGATACGCAGTATTTT
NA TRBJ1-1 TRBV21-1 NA CASSSLGAAAGTEAFF TGTGCCAGCAGCTCCCTAGGGGCCGCGGCAGGCACTGAAGCTTTCTTT
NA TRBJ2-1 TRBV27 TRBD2 CASISGQEGLAGANEQFF TGTGCCAGCATCTCCGGACAGGAGGGACTAGCGGGGGCAAATGAGCAGTTCTTC
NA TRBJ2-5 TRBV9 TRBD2 CASSVGIAGGAQETQYF TGTGCCAGCAGCGTAGGTATAGCGGGGGGGGCACAAGAGACCCAGTACTTC
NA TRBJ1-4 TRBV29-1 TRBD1 CSVYGQGAKEKLFF TGCAGCGTTTATGGACAGGGGGCAAAAGAAAAACTGTTTTTT
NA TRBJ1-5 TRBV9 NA CASSVEGEQPQHF TGTGCCAGCAGCGTAGAAGGGGAACAGCCCCAGCATTTT
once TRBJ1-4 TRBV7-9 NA CASSDETISTNEKLFF TGTGCCAGCAGCGACGAGACTATCTCAACTAATGAAAAACTGTTTTTT
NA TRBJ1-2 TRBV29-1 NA CSVEGASYGYTF TGCAGCGTTGAAGGAGCCTCCTATGGCTACACCTTC
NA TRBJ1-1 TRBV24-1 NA CATSESRGTEAFF TGTGCCACCAGTGAGAGCAGGGGAACTGAAGCTTTCTTT
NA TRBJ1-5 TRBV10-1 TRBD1 CASKDRGRKGCNQPQHF TGCGCCAGCAAGGACAGGGGGCGCAAAGGCTGCAATCAGCCCCAGCATTTT
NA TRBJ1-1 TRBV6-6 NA CASSYRDSSEAFF TGTGCCAGCAGCTACCGAGACAGTTCTGAAGCTTTCTTT
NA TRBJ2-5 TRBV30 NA CAWSPSEKETQYF TGTGCCTGGTCCCCCTCCGAGAAAGAGACCCAGTACTTC
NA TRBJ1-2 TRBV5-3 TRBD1 CARRTGNGYTF TGTGCCAGAAGGACAGGGAATGGCTACACCTTC
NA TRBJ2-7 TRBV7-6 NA CASSLEGGPSYEQYF TGTGCCAGCAGCTTAGAGGGGGGGCCCTCCTACGAGCAGTACTTC